Each of the 2 T cell receptor beta chains below was sequenced from the same sample in a study of T cell clones after liver transplantation. The antigens these receptors bind are not known. Data came from immunoSEQ multiplex PCR; TCRdb stores just in-frame clones and leaves some out. The sample carries around 1,300 clones, 29% recorded once. TCRbeta sequences of proliferating CFSE-low MLR cells were labeled alloreactive. Material: CD8+ T cells from PBMCs cultured with third-party cells. All receptors derive from a human patient who received a liver transplant. A subset of T cells may come from the graft donor.

In this sample, this clone turned up a few times. CDR3 sequence reads: CASSGGLAGVWEQYF. The DNA of the CDR3 is TGTGCCAGCAGCGGGGGACTAGCGGGAGTGTGGGAGCAGTACTTC. The rearrangement uses TRBV7-2 and TRBJ2-7; 14 nucleotides agree with TRBD2. The J segment lost 7 bases and the V segment lost 5 bases, leaving 7 bases of the junction unmatched. CDR3 length: 15 residues. The germline CDR1 and CDR2 sequences are SGHTA and FQGNSA.

In its sample, this clone is large. The V gene is TRBV19, the J gene TRBJ2-7, with TRBD2 matching 11 bases. Trimming at V came to 5 bases and at J to 2 bases, leaving 2 bases not matched to a gene. The CDR3 covers 14 residues. Germline V gives CDR1 LNHDA, CDR2 SQIVND (reference sequence). This CDR3 is CASSPGLAAYEQYF. Here the CDR3 DNA reads TGTGCCAGTAGTCCGGGACTAGCGGCCTACGAGCAGTACTTC.